The clone carrying this T cell receptor (beta chain) was detected many times. Antigen: not known. Attached unique molecular identifiers marked individual cDNA molecules. MiXCR was run by TCRdb on the 5' RACE reads, yielding one entry per CDR3 protein. The repertoire holds about 54,000 distinct CDR3 sequences, with about 7.7% as singletons. This specimen belongs to a study of early T cells in non-severe SARS-CoV-2 infection. In the study overall: Chains stayed unpaired after sequencing of bulk RNA from unsorted whole blood. Study-level findings and limits: VDJdb-based matching was biased toward anti-spike CD8 responses and missed private and CD4 specificities.

Looked up from germline, CDR1 is SNHLY and CDR2 is FYNNEI. The CDR3 consists of 11 residues. Between the trimmed V and J ends, which lost 7 bases and 8 bases, there was a span of 9 bases. This chain uses TRBV2 with TRBJ2-1; a possible D gene is TRBD1 (5 bases). The TCR originated in an adult who was a healthcare worker with PCR-confirmed SARS-CoV-2 infection or an uninfected control (not recorded which). The sample in question was whole blood, obtained at baseline. The CDR3 reads CASTGFDEQFF. The CDR3 DNA reads TGTGCCAGCACAGGGTTTGATGAGCAGTTCTTC.